This TCR beta chain came from a study of blood T cell repertoires in COVID-19. Study-wide background: Sites in the United States, Italy and Spain provided acute and convalescent COVID-19 samples. PBMCs, B-cell-depleted T cells, or T cells provided the cDNA or gDNA that made up the material.

Per the germline V gene, CDR1 is KGHDR and CDR2 is SFDVKD. The length of the CDR3 is 13 residues. V dropped 7 bases and J dropped 2; count of bases not matched to a gene: 3. As handled by the study authors: Amplified reference gene primers provided the basis for estimating nucleated cell counts. This table comes from immunoSEQ multiplex PCR, and its TCRdb copy is limited to in-frame clones, with some not included. Clone size and the V and J calls come from that table; the DNA yielded D and trimming. The table records 45,000 to 60,000 clones, 65% to 85% of them present only once. The chain links TRBV24-1 to TRBJ1-2; TRBD1 matches 7 bases. The clonotype comes from a man older than 75 with COVID-19, enrolled during active disease. Specimen: peripheral blood. The CDR3 protein is CATSLTGNYGYTF. As DNA, the CDR3 is TGTGCCACCAGCTTGACAGGGAACTATGGCTACACCTTC.